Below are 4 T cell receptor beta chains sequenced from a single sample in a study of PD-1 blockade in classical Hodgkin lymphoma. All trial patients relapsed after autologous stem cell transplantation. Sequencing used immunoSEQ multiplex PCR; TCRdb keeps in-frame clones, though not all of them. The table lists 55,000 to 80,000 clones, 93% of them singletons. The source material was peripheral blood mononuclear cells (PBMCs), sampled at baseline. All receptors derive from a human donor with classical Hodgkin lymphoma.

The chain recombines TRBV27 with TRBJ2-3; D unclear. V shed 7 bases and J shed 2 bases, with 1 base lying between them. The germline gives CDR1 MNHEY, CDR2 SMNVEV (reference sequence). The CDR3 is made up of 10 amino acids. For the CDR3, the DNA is TGTGCCAGCACCACAGATACGCAGTATTTT. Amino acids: CASTTDTQYF.

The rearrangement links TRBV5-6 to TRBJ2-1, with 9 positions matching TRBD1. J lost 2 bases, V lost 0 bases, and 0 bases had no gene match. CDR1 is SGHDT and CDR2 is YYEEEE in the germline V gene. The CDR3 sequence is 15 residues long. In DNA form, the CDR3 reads TGTGCCAGCAGCTTGGGACAGGGGGCCTACAATGAGCAGTTCTTC. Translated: CASSLGQGAYNEQFF.

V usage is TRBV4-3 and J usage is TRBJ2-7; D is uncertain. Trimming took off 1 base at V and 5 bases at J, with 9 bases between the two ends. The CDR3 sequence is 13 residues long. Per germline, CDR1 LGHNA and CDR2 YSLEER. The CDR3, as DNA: TGCGCCAGCAGCCAAGGCGTTATTGACGAGCAGTACTTC. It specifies CASSQGVIDEQYF.

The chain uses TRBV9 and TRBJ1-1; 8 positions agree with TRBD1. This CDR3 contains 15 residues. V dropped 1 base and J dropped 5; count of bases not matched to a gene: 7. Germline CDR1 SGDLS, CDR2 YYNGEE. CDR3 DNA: TGTGCCAGCAGCGTATCTCCAGGGGGCGAGACTGAAGCTTTCTTT. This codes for CASSVSPGGETEAFF.